Ten or more counts support the clone carrying this T cell receptor beta chain. Its antigen remains unknown. TCRdb re-called the multiplex PCR reads through MiXCR, storing one row per CDR3 protein. This sample has fewer than 90,000 distinct CDR3 sequences, with roughly 28% found just once. This sample was included in a study of breast tumors, draining lymph nodes, adjacent tissues. General study findings and limits: The lymph node origin of tumor T cells was framed as consistent with a hypothesis, not demonstrated. Tumor repertoires ranked between lymph nodes and nontumor tissue in diversity, with V and J gene preferences.

Breast cancer patients provided tissue from their axillary draining lymph nodes. Trimming removed 3 bases from V and 4 bases from J, with 13 bases in between. From germline, CDR1 is SGDLS and CDR2 YYNGEE. The CDR3 runs 14 residues. This chain connects TRBV9 to TRBJ1-2; D is ambiguous. The clonotype originates from a female donor with breast cancer. Some clones in this sample may be carry-over from other donors' samples. The material sequenced was axillary lymph node tissue. The CDR3 region is CASSDLPDVYGYTF. The CDR3 DNA is TGTGCCAGCAGCGATCTTCCCGACGTCTATGGCTACACCTTC. Full variable domain (outside the CDR3, taken from reference TRBV9 and TRBJ1-2): DSGVTQTPKHLITATGQRVTLRCSPRSGDLSVYWYQQSLDQGLQFLIQYYNGEERAKGNILERFSAQQFPDLHSELNLSSLELGDSALYFCASSDLPDVYGYTFGSGTRLTVV.